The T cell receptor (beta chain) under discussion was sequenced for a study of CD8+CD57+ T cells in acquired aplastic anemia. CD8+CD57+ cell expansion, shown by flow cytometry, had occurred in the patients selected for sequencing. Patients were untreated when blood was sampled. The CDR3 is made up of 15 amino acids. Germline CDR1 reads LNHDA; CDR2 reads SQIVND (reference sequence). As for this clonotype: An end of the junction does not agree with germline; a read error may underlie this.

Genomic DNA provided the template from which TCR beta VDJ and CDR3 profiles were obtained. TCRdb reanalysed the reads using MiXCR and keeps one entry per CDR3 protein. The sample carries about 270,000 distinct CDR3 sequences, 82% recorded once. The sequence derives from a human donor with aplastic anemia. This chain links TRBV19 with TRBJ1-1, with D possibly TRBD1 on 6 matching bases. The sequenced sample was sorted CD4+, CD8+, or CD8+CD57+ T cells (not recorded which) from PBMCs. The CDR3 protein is CASSGAGGANAEAFF. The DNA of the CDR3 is TGTGCCAGTAGTGGGGCGGGGGGGGCCAACGCTGAGGCTTTCTTT. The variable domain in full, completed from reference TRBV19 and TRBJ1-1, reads DGGITQSPKYLFRKEGQNVTLSCEQNLNHDAMYWYRQDPGQGLRLIYYSQIVNDFQKGDIAEGYSVSREKKESFPLTVTSAQKNPTAFYLCASSGAGGANAEAFFGQGTRLTVV.